These 31 T cell receptor beta chains originate from one sample sequenced in a study of blood T cell repertoires in COVID-19. The data were produced by immunoSEQ multiplex PCR, yet TCRdb's version contains in-frame clones alone and is incomplete. The sample yields about 150,000 clones, more than 75% seen once. Sequenced sample: PBMCs or T cells enriched from blood (not recorded which). The origin of the receptors is a woman aged 45-65 years who had recovered from COVID-19.

The genes are TRBV18 and TRBJ1-6, with a tentative D call TRBD1 (5 bases). Trimming stripped 5 bases from V and 3 bases from J, with 17 bases between. CDR3 length: 17 residues. Germline V gives CDR1 KGHSH, CDR2 LQKENI. In DNA, the CDR3 is TGTGCCAGCTCATCAGCAGGACAATTAGACTATAATTCACCCCTCCACTTT. This translates into CASSSAGQLDYNSPLHF.

This clone was seen a few times. The rearrangement joins TRBV28 to TRBJ2-7, with 9 bases that match TRBD1. The germline V gene encodes CDR1 MDHEN and CDR2 SYDVKM. CDR3 length: 15 residues. J was trimmed by 7 bases and V by 0 bases; bases with no gene match: 7. The CDR3 loop is CASSLWGQGSVEQYF. The CDR3 DNA reads TGTGCCAGCAGTTTATGGGGACAGGGCAGTGTAGAGCAGTACTTC.

The chain recombines TRBV4-1 with TRBJ1-2, with TRBD1 as a possible D gene (6 bases). This CDR3 spans 17 amino acids. V shed 2 bases and J shed 0 bases, with 16 bases lying between them. CDR1 is MGHRA, CDR2 YSYEKL, per germline. The DNA of the CDR3 is TGCGCCAGCAGCCAACACCCGGACAGTCAAACTAACTATGGCTACACCTTC. The encoded protein is CASSQHPDSQTNYGYTF.

The chain links TRBV5-1 to TRBJ1-3; 7 bases agree with TRBD1. The CDR3 length is 16 residues. J gave up 4 bases and V 0 bases, and 7 bases lay outside the gene matches. Per the germline V gene, CDR1 is SGHRS and CDR2 is YFSETQ. The CDR3 region is CASSLARGMGGNTIYF. CDR3 bases: TGCGCCAGCAGCTTGGCCAGGGGGATGGGAGGAAACACCATATATTTT. Variable domain in full (rest from reference TRBV5-1 and TRBJ1-3): KAGVTQTPRYLIKTRGQQVTLSCSPISGHRSVSWYQQTPGQGLQFLFEYFSETQRNKGNFPGRFSGRQFSNSRSEMNVSTLELGDSALYLCASSLARGMGGNTIYFGEGSWLTVV.

V is TRBV6-1 and J is TRBJ1-5; no reliable D call. Between the trimmed V and J ends, which lost 2 bases and 1 base, there was a span of 9 bases. CDR3 length: 15 residues. Germline V gene sequence: CDR1 MNHNS, CDR2 SASEGT. CDR3 DNA: TGTGCCAGCAGTGAATTGAGATGGAGCAATCAGCCCCAGCATTTT. It encodes CASSELRWSNQPQHF.

The V gene is TRBV7-6, the J gene TRBJ1-4; TRBD1 is a possible D gene (5 bases). V was shortened by 6 bases and J by 5 bases, with 13 bases between the two germline ends. This CDR3 comprises 14 residues. The germline gives CDR1 SGHVS, CDR2 FNYEAQ. CDR3 in DNA: TGTGCCAGCAGTCTAGGGGCCGCCAATGAAAAACTGTTTTTT. Amino acids: CASSLGAANEKLFF.

A few counts support this clone. The J gene is TRBJ1-2, the V gene TRBV5-1; possibly TRBD1 for D (5 bases). Per the germline V gene, CDR1 is SGHRS and CDR2 is YFSETQ. Trimming took off 1 base at V and 2 bases at J, with 9 bases between the two ends. The CDR3 runs to 14 residues. Here the CDR3 reads CASSLKEGNYGYTF. The CDR3 region has the DNA TGCGCCAGCAGCTTGAAGGAGGGGAACTATGGCTACACCTTC.

The chain is built from TRBV29-1 and TRBJ1-2; D is undetermined. The CDR3 is made up of 12 amino acids. The germline V gene encodes CDR1 SQVTM and CDR2 ANQGSEA. Trimming pared 3 bases from V and 7 bases from J, leaving 12 bases between. The CDR3 sequence: CSVDGWGAGYTF. DNA for the CDR3: TGCAGCGTTGATGGGTGGGGAGCTGGCTACACCTTC. Full variable domain (remainder filled in from reference TRBV29-1 and TRBJ1-2): SAVISQKPSRDICQRGTSLTIQCQVDSQVTMMFWYRQQPGQSLTLIATANQGSEATYESGFVIDKFPISRPNLTFSTLTVSNMSPEDSSIYLCSVDGWGAGYTFGSGTRLTVV.

The CDR3 protein is CASSEGANSPLHF. The CDR3 DNA sequence: TGTGCCAGCAGTGAAGGGGCAAATTCACCCCTCCACTTT. The V gene is TRBV6-1, the J gene TRBJ1-6; no firm D call. Germline loops: CDR1 MNHNS, CDR2 SASEGT. V was trimmed by 1 base and J by 7 bases, leaving 5 bases between them. The CDR3 has 13 amino acids.

DNA for the CDR3: TGTGCCAGCAGCCTAAGACAGGGGGCGGGTGCTTTCTTT. Protein sequence: CASSLRQGAGAFF. The V call is TRBV3-1 (or the pseudogene TRBV3-2), the J call TRBJ1-1, with 10 positions matching TRBD1. CDR1 is LGHDT, CDR2 YNNKEL, per germline (reference sequence). The CDR3 runs to 13 residues. V dropped 4 bases and J dropped 11; count of bases not matched to a gene: 7.

The DNA of the CDR3 is TGTGCCAGCAGCACCGGGACAAGGTCCGAGCAGTACTTC. This gives the protein CASSTGTRSEQYF. V and J are TRBV28 and TRBJ2-7, with D perhaps matching TRBD1 (6 bases). The germline CDR1 and CDR2 sequences are MDHEN and SYDVKM. Trimming took off 6 bases at V and 6 bases at J, with 15 bases between the two ends. The CDR3 consists of 13 residues.

This clone was counted a few times. The chain links TRBV28 to TRBJ1-5, with TRBD1 matching over 9 bases. The V gene's germline CDR1 is MDHEN and CDR2 SYDVKM. Unmatched junction bases numbered 10, after V lost 7 bases and J lost 0 bases. This CDR3 is built from 17 residues. The CDR3 DNA reads TGTGCCAGCACTTCATCCGGGACAGGGACTAGCAATCAGCCCCAGCATTTT. Translation gives CASTSSGTGTSNQPQHF.

The chain uses TRBV9 and TRBJ1-2; perhaps TRBD1 as D (6 bases). This CDR3 is built from 13 residues. Trimming removed 2 bases from V and 4 bases from J, with 9 bases in between. CDR1 is SGDLS and CDR2 is YYNGEE in the germline V gene. The CDR3 is CASSVQGPYGYTF. In DNA form, the CDR3 reads TGTGCCAGCAGCGTCCAGGGGCCCTATGGCTACACCTTC.

This chain joins TRBV9 and TRBJ2-1, with D possibly TRBD2 on 5 matching bases. The germline gives CDR1 SGDLS, CDR2 YYNGEE. The CDR3 extends over 14 amino acids. V was clipped by 0 bases and J by 2 bases, with 6 bases between them. The CDR3 region has the DNA TGTGCCAGCAGCGTAGGGGAGACCTACAATGAGCAGTTCTTC. As protein: CASSVGETYNEQFF.

The V call is TRBV19, the J call TRBJ1-6, with D perhaps TRBD1 (5 bases). CDR1 is LNHDA, CDR2 SQIVND, per germline (reference sequence). There are 14 residues in the CDR3. V lost 1 base to trimming and J lost 9 bases, with 10 bases between them. CDR3 sequence (DNA): TGTGCCAGTAGTATAGGGCAGGGAAGTTCACCCCTCCACTTT. This encodes CASSIGQGSSPLHF. The entire variable domain, with the rest obtained from reference TRBV19 and TRBJ1-6, is as follows: DGGITQSPKYLFRKEGQNVTLSCEQNLNHDAMYWYRQDPGQGLRLIYYSQIVNDFQKGDIAEGYSVSREKKESFPLTVTSAQKNPTAFYLCASSIGQGSSPLHFGNGTRLTVT.

About this clone: A read error may account for a junction end that differs from germline. V gene TRBV18 combines with J gene TRBJ2-5; a weak D match, TRBD2 (6 bases). Germline values: CDR1 KGHSH, CDR2 LQKENI. The CDR3 totals 13 residues. CDR3 bases: TGTGCCAGCTCATCGGGGGACCACGAGACCCAGTACTTC. It translates to CASSSGDHETQYF.

The gene calls are TRBV18 and TRBJ1-5; D not certain. This CDR3 spans 13 amino acids. Between the trimmed V and J ends, which lost 4 bases and 9 bases, there was a span of 13 bases. Germline CDR1 KGHSH, CDR2 LQKENI. The CDR3 region has the DNA TGTGCCAGCTCACTGTCCTCAAACGGGCCCCAGCATTTT. It specifies CASSLSSNGPQHF.

This clone appeared a few times. The chain carries TRBV19 and TRBJ2-7; D gene unclear. The V gene's germline CDR1 is LNHDA and CDR2 SQIVND (reference sequence). The length of the CDR3 is 13 residues. V lost 1 base to trimming and J lost 0 bases, with 4 bases between them. This chain's CDR3 is CASSIGDSYEQYF. Here the CDR3 DNA reads TGTGCCAGTAGTATAGGAGACTCCTACGAGCAGTACTTC.

The chain has TRBV28 and TRBJ1-3; D unresolved. Germline-derived CDR1 and CDR2 are MDHEN and SYDVKM. V shed 8 bases and J shed 0 bases, with 14 bases lying between them. The CDR3 is made up of 15 amino acids. This CDR3 is CASEPAASSGNTIYF. CDR3 nucleotides: TGTGCCAGCGAACCTGCCGCCAGCTCTGGAAACACCATATATTTT.

The chain uses TRBV7-9 and TRBJ1-1, with a tentative D call TRBD1 (5 bases). V was trimmed by 1 base and J by 0 bases, leaving 6 bases between them. Germline loops: CDR1 SEHNR, CDR2 FQNEAQ (reference sequence). The CDR3 length is 14 residues. CDR3 amino acids: CASSLVGVNTEAFF. DNA for the CDR3: TGTGCCAGCAGCTTAGTAGGGGTGAACACTGAAGCTTTCTTT.

The CDR3 nucleotides read TGCGCCACCATCGGCGGGGTGGGGCAGCCCCAGCATTTT. Translating it yields CATIGGVGQPQHF. The chain carries TRBV10-2 and TRBJ1-5; D gene uncertain. Trimming left V 10 bases short and J 7 bases short, with 17 bases between. CDR1 and CDR2 (germline): WSHSY, SAAADI. The CDR3 is made up of 13 amino acids.

Here the CDR3 reads CASSLDRDYEQYV. The CDR3 nucleotides are TGCGCCAGCAGCTTGGACCGCGACTACGAGCAGTACGTC. J is TRBJ2-7 and V is TRBV5-1; D not resolved. Germline CDR1 is SGHRS and CDR2 is YFSETQ. V shed 0 bases and J shed 3 bases, with 7 bases lying between them. The CDR3 is made up of 13 amino acids.

The V call is TRBV11-2, the J call TRBJ1-2; tentatively, D is TRBD1 (5 bases). The V and J ends lost 5 bases and 8 bases respectively, with 33 bases between them. CDR1 and CDR2 from the germline V gene are SGHAT and FQNNGV. The CDR3 has 19 amino acids. The CDR3 sequence is CASSLLGAWTEGPPYGYTF. CDR3 coding DNA: TGTGCCAGCAGCCTCCTAGGGGCATGGACCGAAGGACCCCCGTACGGCTACACCTTC.

V gene TRBV27 combines with J gene TRBJ2-7, with a weak D call TRBD2 (6 bases). Germline-derived CDR1 and CDR2 are MNHEY and SMNVEV (reference sequence). V dropped 8 bases and J dropped 1 base, with 18 bases sitting between them. This CDR3 spans 15 amino acids. The CDR3 region has the DNA TGTGCCAGCCGCCCCTTTGAGGGAGGTTCCTACGAGCAGTACGTC. Residues: CASRPFEGGSYEQYV.

This sequence joins TRBV9 and TRBJ2-7, with D perhaps TRBD2 (6 bases). Germline assignment: CDR1 SGDLS and CDR2 YYNGEE. The ends were cut back, 4 bases at V and 0 bases at J, with 14 bases in the middle. The CDR3 runs to 15 residues. DNA of the CDR3: TGTGCCAGCAGCCCCTCGTGGGGAGGCTCCTACGAGCAGTACTTC. It is translated as CASSPSWGGSYEQYF.

The V call is TRBV7-9, the J call TRBJ1-3; 8 positions agree with TRBD1. With V trimmed by 5 bases and J by 0 bases, 3 bases remained unmatched. CDR1 SEHNR and CDR2 FQNEAQ come from the germline V gene (reference sequence). There are 15 residues in the CDR3. The DNA for the CDR3 is TGTGCCAGCAGCGGAGGGACAGGCTCTGGAAACACCATATATTTT. Its protein product is CASSGGTGSGNTIYF.

This clone has only a few counts. V usage is TRBV10-3 and J usage is TRBJ2-2; possibly TRBD1 for D (6 bases). Germline CDR1 ENHRY, CDR2 SYGVKD. This CDR3 is built from 13 residues. V was cut by 6 bases and J by 7 bases, with 12 bases left in between. The CDR3 coding sequence is TGTGCCATCAGAGCAGGGGTCGGCGGGGAGCTGTTTTTT. Encoded protein: CAIRAGVGGELFF.

The chain links TRBV28 to TRBJ2-2; D may be TRBD1 (5 bases). V lost 8 bases to trimming and J lost 2 bases, with 18 bases between them. CDR3 size: 16 residues. Germline lookup yields CDR1 MDHEN and CDR2 SYDVKM. In DNA, the CDR3 is TGTGCCAGCGGATACTGGGGCAGGACAAACACCGGGGAGCTGTTTTTT. This codes for CASGYWGRTNTGELFF.

The chain is built from TRBV3-1 (or the pseudogene TRBV3-2) and TRBJ2-6; no clear D. V lost 4 bases, J lost 4 bases, and 20 bases lay in between. CDR1 LGHDT and CDR2 YNNKEL come from the germline V gene (reference sequence). CDR3 length equals 18 residues. The CDR3 is CASSPSYPRSSGANVLTF. As DNA, the CDR3 is TGTGCCAGCAGCCCTTCCTACCCAAGAAGTTCCGGGGCCAACGTCCTGACTTTC.

The chain combines TRBV2 with TRBJ1-2, with a possible D match to TRBD1 (6 bases). Trimming took off 3 bases at V and 4 bases at J, with 9 bases between the two ends. The length of the CDR3 is 13 residues. Germline V CDR1 and CDR2: SNHLY, FYNNEI. This chain's CDR3 is CASSEETGYGYTF. The DNA of the CDR3 is TGTGCCAGCAGTGAGGAGACAGGCTATGGCTACACCTTC.

This chain uses TRBV6-1 with TRBJ1-6, with TRBD1 matching 9 bases. Germline V CDR1 and CDR2: MNHNS, SASEGT. CDR3 length: 13 amino acids. J was trimmed by 13 bases and V by 3 bases; bases with no gene match: 4. The CDR3 reads CASSEDRGAPLHF. In DNA form, the CDR3 reads TGTGCCAGCAGTGAGGACAGGGGTGCGCCCCTCCACTTT.